The clone carrying this TCR beta chain was counted a single time. As yet, its antigen is unknown. Healthy individuals who donated bone marrow served as the donors. This CDR3 has 15 residues. Germline lookup yields CDR1 SGHAT and CDR2 FQNNGV. V was trimmed by 5 bases and J by 0 bases, leaving 13 bases between them. The data stem from a study of cytomegalovirus exposure and HLA in healthy donors. Study-wide background: Genetic ancestry analysis placed around four fifths of the 398 donors that were genotyped in the Caucasian-associated cluster.

PCR was performed using 60 Vbeta and 13 Jbeta primers. The repertoire was sequenced with immunoSEQ multiplex PCR; TCRdb's copy has only in-frame clones and lacks some. The sample contains 130,000 or so clones, more than 60% of which appear only once. Regarding the study as a whole: Later analysis placed DRB1 highest and HLA-C lowest in TCR association rates, which differed by HLA locus.

The chain carries TRBV11-2 and TRBJ1-1, with D uncertain. The sequence came from a woman aged 40 to 55 in good health and CMV-seropositive. The sequenced sample consisted of PBMCs. CDR3 region: CASSTTGTVNTEAFF. DNA of the CDR3: TGTGCCAGCAGCACTACCGGCACGGTGAACACTGAAGCTTTCTTT.